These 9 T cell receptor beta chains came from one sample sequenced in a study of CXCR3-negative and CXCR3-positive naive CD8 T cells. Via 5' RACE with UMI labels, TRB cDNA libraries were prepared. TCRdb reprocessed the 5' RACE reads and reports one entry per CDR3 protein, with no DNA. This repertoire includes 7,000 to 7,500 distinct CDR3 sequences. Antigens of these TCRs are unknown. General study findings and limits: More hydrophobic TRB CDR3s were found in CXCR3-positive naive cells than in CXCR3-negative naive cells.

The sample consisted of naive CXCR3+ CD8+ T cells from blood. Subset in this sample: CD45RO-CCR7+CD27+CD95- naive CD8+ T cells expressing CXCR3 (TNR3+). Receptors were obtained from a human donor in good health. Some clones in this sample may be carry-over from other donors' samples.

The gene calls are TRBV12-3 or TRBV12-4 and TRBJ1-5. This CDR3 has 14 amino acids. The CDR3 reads CASSLVVSGQPQHF.

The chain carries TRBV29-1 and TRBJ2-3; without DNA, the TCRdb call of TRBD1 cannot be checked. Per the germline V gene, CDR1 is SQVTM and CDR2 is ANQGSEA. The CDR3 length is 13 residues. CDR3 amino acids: CSVAGTATDTQYF.

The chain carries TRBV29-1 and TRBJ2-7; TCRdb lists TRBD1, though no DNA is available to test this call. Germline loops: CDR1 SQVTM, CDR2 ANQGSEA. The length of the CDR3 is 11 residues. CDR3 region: CSAGTGSEQYF.

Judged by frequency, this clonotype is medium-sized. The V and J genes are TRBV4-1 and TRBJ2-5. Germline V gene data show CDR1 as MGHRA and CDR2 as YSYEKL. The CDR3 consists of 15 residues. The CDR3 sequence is CASSQEGRTQETQYF.

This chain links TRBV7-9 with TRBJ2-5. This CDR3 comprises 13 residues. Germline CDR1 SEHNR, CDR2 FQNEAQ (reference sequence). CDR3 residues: CASSSADQETQYF.

CDR3 sequence: CATSAQGGEETQYF. The chain combines TRBV15 with TRBJ2-5; TCRdb's D call, TRBD1, is unchecked because there is no DNA. Germline lookup yields CDR1 LNHNV and CDR2 YYDKDF (reference sequence). The CDR3 runs 14 residues.

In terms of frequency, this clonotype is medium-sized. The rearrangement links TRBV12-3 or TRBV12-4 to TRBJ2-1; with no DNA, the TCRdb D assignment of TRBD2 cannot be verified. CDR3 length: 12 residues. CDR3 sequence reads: CASSLGGSEQFF.

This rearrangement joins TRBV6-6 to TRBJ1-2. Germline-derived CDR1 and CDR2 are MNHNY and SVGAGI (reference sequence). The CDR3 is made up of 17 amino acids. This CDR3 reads CASSPAGTSHYNYGYTF.

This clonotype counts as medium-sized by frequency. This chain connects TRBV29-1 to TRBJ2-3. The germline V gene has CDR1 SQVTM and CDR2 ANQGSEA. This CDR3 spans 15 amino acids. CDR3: CSVELVDSSTDTQYF.